This record looks at one TCR beta chain sequence and its context. As originally analysed: From reference gene primer amplification, estimates of nucleated cell counts were derived. The data were produced by immunoSEQ multiplex PCR, yet TCRdb's version contains in-frame clones alone and is incomplete. That table is the source of V, J and clone size, and D and trimming were worked out from the DNA. Among 150,000 to 200,000 clones, around 85% were seen once, and the ten largest hold about 3.5%. Germline V CDR1 and CDR2: SGDLS, YYNGEE. The ends were cut back, 3 bases at V and 0 bases at J, with 9 bases in the middle. The CDR3 has 14 residues. This entry comes from a study of blood T cell repertoires in COVID-19. Across the study: Whether acute or convalescent, the COVID-19 samples came from the United States, Italy and Spain. Sources were T cells, B-cell-depleted T cells, or PBMCs; the material itself was cDNA or gDNA.

This receptor was identified in a human donor with acute or convalescent COVID-19. The donor label of this sample is uncertain. The J gene is TRBJ1-2, the V gene TRBV9; D not resolved. Sequencing was performed on peripheral blood. The CDR3, as DNA: TGTGCCAGCAGCGCTCGACATACTAACTATGGCTACACCTTC. Its protein product is CASSARHTNYGYTF.